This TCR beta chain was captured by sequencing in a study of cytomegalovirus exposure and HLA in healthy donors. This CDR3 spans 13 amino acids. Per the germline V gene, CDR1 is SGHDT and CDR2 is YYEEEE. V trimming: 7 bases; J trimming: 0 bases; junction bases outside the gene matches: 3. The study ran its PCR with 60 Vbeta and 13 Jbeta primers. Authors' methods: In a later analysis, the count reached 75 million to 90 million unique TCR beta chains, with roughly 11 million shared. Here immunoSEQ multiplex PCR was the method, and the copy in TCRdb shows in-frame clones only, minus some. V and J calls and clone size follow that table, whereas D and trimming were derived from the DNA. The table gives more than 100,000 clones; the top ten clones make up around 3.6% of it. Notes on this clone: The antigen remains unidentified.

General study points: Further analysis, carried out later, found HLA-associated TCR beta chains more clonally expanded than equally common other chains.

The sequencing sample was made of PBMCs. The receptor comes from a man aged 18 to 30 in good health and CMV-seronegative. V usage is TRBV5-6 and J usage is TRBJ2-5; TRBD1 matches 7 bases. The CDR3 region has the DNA TGTGCCAGCGGGACAGCCTACCAAGAGACCCAGTACTTC. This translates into CASGTAYQETQYF.